This T cell receptor beta chain was observed in a study of cytomegalovirus exposure and HLA in healthy donors. V was trimmed by 4 bases and J by 0 bases, leaving 10 bases between them. Germline V lookup: CDR1 SQVTM, CDR2 ANQGSEA. The CDR3 runs 14 residues. Generated by immunoSEQ multiplex PCR, the TCRdb table keeps only in-frame clones and is missing some. The sample carries over 150,000 clones, around 88% recorded once. This clone occurred once. Its antigen is not identified. Study-wide findings and caveats: A few of the chains that were CMV-associated were confirmed in vitro to be specific for CMV antigens.

The rearrangement uses TRBV29-1 and TRBJ1-5, with unresolved D. Sample: PBMCs. The sequence derives from a young woman in good health and CMV-seronegative. CDR3 residues: CSVAQSHSNQPQHF. CDR3 bases: TGCAGCGTTGCGCAGTCTCATAGCAATCAGCCCCAGCATTTT.